Listed below are T cell receptor beta chains from one sample, sequenced in a study of shared clonotypes between healthy human individuals. Sequencing was performed with immunoSEQ multiplex PCR; in TCRdb, only in-frame clones are kept and a portion is missing. This table holds about 1 million clones, around 76% found once. Sequencing was performed on memory CD4+ T cells sorted from blood. These receptors were obtained from a man aged 18 to 30 in good health. Both conserved end residues are part of each CDR3. The D gene is left open where the match is weak. Size tells how often a clone was seen (once, few, many) or the class of an expanded clone, and some rows leave it out.

size	V	J	D	CDR3	DNA
NA	TRBV11-2	TRBJ2-7	NA	CASSLGQASYEQYF	TGTGCCAGCAGCTTAGGACAGGCCAGCTACGAGCAGTACTTC
NA	TRBV19	TRBJ1-2	TRBD1	CASRRTGTAYGYTF	TGTGCCAGTAGAAGGACAGGGACCGCTTATGGCTACACCTTC
NA	TRBV11-3	TRBJ2-1	TRBD2	CASSGGSSYNEQFF	TGTGCCAGCAGCGGCGGGAGTTCCTACAATGAGCAGTTCTTC
NA	TRBV29-1	TRBJ1-1	NA	CSGVMDSEAFF	TGCAGCGGCGTTATGGATTCTGAAGCTTTCTTT
NA	TRBV28	TRBJ2-3	NA	CASSSGYRSDTQYF	TGTGCCAGCAGTTCGGGATACCGTTCAGATACGCAGTATTTT
few	TRBV7-9	TRBJ2-3	NA	CASGRMAGANPRVMDTQYF	TGTGCCAGCGGCCGAATGGCGGGGGCCAACCCACGTGTGATGGATACGCAGTATTTT
NA	TRBV7-2	TRBJ1-5	TRBD1	CASSLSGTGLQPQHF	TGTGCCAGCAGCTTATCCGGGACAGGGCTACAGCCCCAGCATTTT
NA	TRBV30	TRBJ2-7	NA	CAWRYDKRGEQYF	TGTGCCTGGAGATACGACAAAAGGGGCGAGCAGTACTTC
NA	TRBV7-2	TRBJ2-7	TRBD2	CASSLSGTSGTYEQYF	TGTGCCAGCAGCCTGTCCGGGACTAGCGGGACCTACGAGCAGTACTTC
NA	TRBV18	TRBJ2-7	NA	CASSLDYRAEQYF	TGTGCCAGCTCACTTGACTACCGCGCCGAGCAGTACTTC
NA	TRBV9	TRBJ1-4	TRBD1	CASSLGTGGATNEKLFF	TGTGCCAGCAGCTTGGGGACAGGGGGCGCAACTAATGAAAAACTGTTTTTT
NA	TRBV28	TRBJ2-7	NA	CASRLNRPGAYEQYF	TGTGCCAGCAGACTTAATAGACCGGGGGCGTACGAGCAGTACTTC
NA	TRBV5-5	TRBJ1-1	TRBD1	CASSLGTGGANAFF	TGTGCCAGCAGCTTGGGGACAGGGGGCGCGAATGCTTTCTTT
many	TRBV11-2	TRBJ2-5	NA	CASSPSISLETQYF	TGTGCCAGCAGCCCTAGCATTAGCCTAGAGACCCAGTACTTC
NA	TRBV5-6	TRBJ2-7	TRBD2	CASSLGLAPTEQYF	TGTGCCAGCAGCTTGGGACTAGCCCCCACCGAGCAGTACTTC
NA	TRBV13	TRBJ2-7	TRBD2	CASSLRRTSGGSEQYF	TGTGCCAGCAGCTTACGTCGGACTAGCGGGGGCTCGGAGCAGTACTTC
NA	TRBV25-1	TRBJ2-3	TRBD2	CASSEPVAGVADTQYF	TGTGCCAGCAGTGAACCCGTGGCGGGAGTAGCAGATACGCAGTATTTT